This TCR beta chain was identified in a study of shared clonotypes between healthy human individuals. With 0 bases removed from V and 4 bases from J, the gap between germline ends came to 19 bases. The CDR3 has 17 residues. The germline V gene has CDR1 SQVTM and CDR2 ANQGSEA. Study-wide results and limits: The donor pool, a small one, limited the genetic and exposure-history diversity represented. Around 5.4% of naive CD4 clonotypes were common to a few donors.

On this clone itself: Its antigen is undetermined.

Per sorted-subset replicate PCR, input was around 220 ng DNA, representing about 29,000 T cell genomes. The repertoire was sequenced with immunoSEQ multiplex PCR; TCRdb's copy has only in-frame clones and lacks some. The data show about 2.5 million clones, with about 90% seen just once and approximately 0.39% held by the top ten. All donors qualified as healthy HIV-negative adults and had experienced no recent acute infections or vaccinations. The J gene is TRBJ2-1, the V gene TRBV29-1; D is undetermined. The sequence derives from a man aged 18 to 35 in good health. Some clones in this sample may be carry-over from other donors' samples. The sample was naive CD4+ T cells from PBMCs. Subset indicated: CD45RA+ positively selected. CDR3 nucleotide sequence: TGCAGCGTTGAAGATCTTTTTCCGTGGGGTCCATACAATGAGCAGTTCTTC. Amino acids: CSVEDLFPWGPYNEQFF.